The clone carrying this T cell receptor (beta chain) occurred once. The data were produced by immunoSEQ multiplex PCR, yet TCRdb's version contains in-frame clones alone and is incomplete. The sample has under 85,000 clones, around nine tenths seen once; the top ten hold nearly 5%. CDR1 and CDR2 from the germline V gene are MNHEY and SVGEGT. The CDR3 runs 15 residues. V lost 4 bases to trimming and J lost 6 bases, with 17 bases between them. The data derive from a study of blood T cell repertoires in COVID-19. The sequencing input was peripheral blood. This sequence originates from a woman older than 75 with active or convalescent COVID-19. This sequence joins TRBV6-2 or TRBV6-3 and TRBJ2-3, with D possibly being TRBD1 (6 bases). The CDR3 loop reads CASSWSDRLRDTQYF. DNA of the CDR3: TGTGCCAGCAGTTGGTCGGACAGACTGAGGGATACGCAGTATTTT.